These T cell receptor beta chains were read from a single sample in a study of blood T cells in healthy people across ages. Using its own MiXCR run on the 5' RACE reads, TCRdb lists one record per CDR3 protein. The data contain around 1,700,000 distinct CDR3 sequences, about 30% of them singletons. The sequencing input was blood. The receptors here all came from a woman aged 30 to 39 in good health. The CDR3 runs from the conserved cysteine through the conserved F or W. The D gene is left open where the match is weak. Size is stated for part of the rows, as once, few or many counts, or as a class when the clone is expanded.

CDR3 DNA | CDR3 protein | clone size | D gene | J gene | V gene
TGTGCCAGCAGCACAACCGAACAGGGCAGGGAGCAGTTCTTC | CASSTTEQGREQFF | few | - | TRBJ2-1 | TRBV6-6
TGCAGTGCTACTAAGCGGGAGGGCTTCTACGAGCAGTACTTC | CSATKREGFYEQYF | few | TRBD2 | TRBJ2-7 | TRBV20-1
TGTGCCAGCAGCTTGGCGGCTGGACAGGAAATCTACGAGCAGTACTTC | CASSLAAGQEIYEQYF | - | TRBD1 | TRBJ2-7 | TRBV5-5
TGCCGGGGCAGGGGGACCTACAATGAGCAGTTCTTC | CRGRGTYNEQFF | many | TRBD1 | TRBJ2-1 | TRBV29-1
TGCGCCAGCTCAGGGACAGCGAACACTGAAGCTTTCTTT | CASSGTANTEAFF | - | TRBD1 | TRBJ1-1 | TRBV5-1
TGCGCCAGCATCCAGGTATCCGGGACTAGCGGGAGGCCTGACACAGATACGCAGTATTTT | CASIQVSGTSGRPDTDTQYF | many | TRBD2 | TRBJ2-3 | TRBV4-3
TGTGCCAGCCTGAGGGAACCCGAGGAGCAGTACTTC | CASLREPEEQYF | - | - | TRBJ2-7 | TRBV6-2/TRBV6-3
TGCGCCAGCAGCCCAAGCGCTACTAGTTACACAGATACGCAGTATTTT | CASSPSATSYTDTQYF | - | - | TRBJ2-3 | TRBV5-1
TGTGCCAGCCCCCCGAGACAATCGAACGGGAAATCGGCTTTCTTT | CASPPRQSNGKSAFF | - | - | TRBJ1-1 | TRBV18
TGTGCCAGCAGCCTGGGGGACAGGGGAATATCCTACGAGCAGTACTTC | CASSLGDRGISYEQYF | many | TRBD1 | TRBJ2-7 | TRBV7-8
TGTGCCAGCAGCTCCAGAGGGGGCACAGGGTCCAACGAGCAGTACTTC | CASSSRGGTGSNEQYF | many | TRBD1 | TRBJ2-7 | TRBV7-8
TGTGCCTGGAGTTTGACAGTCAGCAATCAGCCCCAGCATTTT | CAWSLTVSNQPQHF | - | - | TRBJ1-5 | TRBV30
TGTGCCAGCAGGCCGTGGGGGCAGTCCTACGAGCAGTACTTC | CASRPWGQSYEQYF | many | - | TRBJ2-7 | TRBV6-6
TGTGCCAGCAGCGCAACGGGCGGTGTCTACGAGCAGTACTTC | CASSATGGVYEQYF | many | - | TRBJ2-7 | TRBV7-3
TGTGCCATCAGTGAATCTAGCGGGGGTTACGAGCAGTACTTC | CAISESSGGYEQYF | many | TRBD2 | TRBJ2-7 | TRBV10-3
TGTGCCAGCAGTGATTCCGGGTGGGGGACCCAGTACTTC | CASSDSGWGTQYF | few | - | TRBJ2-5 | TRBV25-1
TGTGCCAGCAGCGTAGACGTCTACAATGAGCAGTTCTTC | CASSVDVYNEQFF | - | - | TRBJ2-1 | TRBV9
TGTGCCAGCAGTCCACTCAGGTTGGGGGAGACCCAGTACTTC | CASSPLRLGETQYF | few | - | TRBJ2-5 | TRBV12-3/TRBV12-4
TGTGCCAGCAGCTGGACAGGGTTTGAGAGTGGCTACACCTTC | CASSWTGFESGYTF | - | TRBD1 | TRBJ1-2 | TRBV11-1
TGCAGTGCTCGGCATCTACCCTACGAGCAGTACTTC | CSARHLPYEQYF | - | - | TRBJ2-7 | TRBV20-1
TGTGCCAGCAGTTGGGACAGCGGTGCTTTCTTT | CASSWDSGAFF | few | TRBD1 | TRBJ1-1 | TRBV12-3/TRBV12-4
TGTGCCAGCAGTTTCGGCTTCTCCGGGAATTCACCCCTCCACTTT | CASSFGFSGNSPLHF | few | - | TRBJ1-6 | TRBV12-3/TRBV12-4
TGCGCCAGCAGCTTACAAGACGGGCGAGAGACCCAGTACTTC | CASSLQDGRETQYF | - | - | TRBJ2-5 | TRBV5-1
TGTGCCACCAGTGATCCCGGACAGGGGAAGTTCTTC | CATSDPGQGKFF | - | TRBD1 | TRBJ2-1 | TRBV24-1
TGCGCCAGCAGCAGTTCAGGGGCGAGCGCCTACGAGCAGTACTTC | CASSSSGASAYEQYF | few | - | TRBJ2-7 | TRBV5-1
TGTGCCAGCAGCCCTTCGATACCCCCGGGCCTCAGGGGGGCTTTCTTT | CASSPSIPPGLRGAFF | few | TRBD1 | TRBJ1-1 | TRBV12-3/TRBV12-4
TGCGCCAGCAGCCAAGGGTTGTCTGGCTACACCTTC | CASSQGLSGYTF | - | - | TRBJ1-2 | TRBV4-1